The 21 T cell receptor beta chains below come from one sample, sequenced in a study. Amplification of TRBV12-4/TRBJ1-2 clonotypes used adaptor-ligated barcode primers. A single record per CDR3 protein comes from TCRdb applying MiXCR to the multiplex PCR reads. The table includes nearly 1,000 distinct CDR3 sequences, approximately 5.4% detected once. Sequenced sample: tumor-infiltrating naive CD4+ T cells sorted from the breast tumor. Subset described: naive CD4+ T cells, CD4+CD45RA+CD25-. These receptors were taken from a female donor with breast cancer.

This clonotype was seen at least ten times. The CDR3 sequence: CASTSGQNYGYTF. The CDR3 nucleotides are TGTGCCAGCACCTCGGGACAGAACTATGGCTACACCTTC. The chain joins TRBV12-3 or TRBV12-4 to TRBJ1-2; 7 positions match TRBD1. There are 13 residues in the CDR3. V shed 7 bases and J 2 bases; nucleotides not matched to a gene: 4.

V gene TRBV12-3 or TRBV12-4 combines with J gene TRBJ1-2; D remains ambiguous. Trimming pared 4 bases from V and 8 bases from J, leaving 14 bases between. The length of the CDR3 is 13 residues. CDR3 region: CASSSKSEAGYTF. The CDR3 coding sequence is TGTGCCAGCAGTTCTAAGTCGGAGGCAGGCTACACCTTC.

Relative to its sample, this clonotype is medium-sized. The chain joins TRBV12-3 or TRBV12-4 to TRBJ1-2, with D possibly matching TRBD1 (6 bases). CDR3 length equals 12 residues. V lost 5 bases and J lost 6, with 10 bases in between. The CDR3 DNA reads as TGTGCCAGCAGTCCGGACAGCAATGGCTACACCTTC. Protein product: CASSPDSNGYTF.

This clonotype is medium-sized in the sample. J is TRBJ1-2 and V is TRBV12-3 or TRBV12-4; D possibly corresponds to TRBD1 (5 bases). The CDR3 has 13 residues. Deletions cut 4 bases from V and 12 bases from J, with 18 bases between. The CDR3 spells CASSSSGHRLNTF. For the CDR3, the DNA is TGTGCCAGCAGTTCTAGTGGACACCGCTTAAACACCTTC.

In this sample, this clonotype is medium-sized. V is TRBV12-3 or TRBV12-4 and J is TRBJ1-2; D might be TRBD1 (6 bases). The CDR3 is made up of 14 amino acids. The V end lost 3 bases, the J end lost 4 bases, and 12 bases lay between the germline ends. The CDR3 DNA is TGTGCCAGCAGTTTTCAGGGGCAACCCTATGGCTACACCTTC. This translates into CASSFQGQPYGYTF.

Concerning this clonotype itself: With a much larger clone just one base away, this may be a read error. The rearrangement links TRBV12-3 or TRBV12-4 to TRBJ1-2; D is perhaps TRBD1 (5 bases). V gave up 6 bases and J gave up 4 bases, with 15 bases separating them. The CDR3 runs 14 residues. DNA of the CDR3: TGTGCCAGCAGCCAATCTACAGGAGGCTATGGCTACACCTTC. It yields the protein CASSQSTGGYGYTF.

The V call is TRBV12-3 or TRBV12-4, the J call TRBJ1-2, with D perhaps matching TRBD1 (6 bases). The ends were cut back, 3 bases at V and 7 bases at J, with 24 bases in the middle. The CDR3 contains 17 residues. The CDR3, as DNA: TGTGCCAGCAGTTTTGTCTATTCCCCAGGGGATCGAGGTGGCTACACCTTC. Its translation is CASSFVYSPGDRGGYTF.

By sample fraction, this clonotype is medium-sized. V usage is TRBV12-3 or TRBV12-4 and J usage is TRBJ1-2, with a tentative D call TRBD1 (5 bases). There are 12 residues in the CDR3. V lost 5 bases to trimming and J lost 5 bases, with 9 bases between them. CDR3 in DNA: TGTGCCAGCAGTCGGGACGGTTATGGCTACACCTTC. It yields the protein CASSRDGYGYTF.

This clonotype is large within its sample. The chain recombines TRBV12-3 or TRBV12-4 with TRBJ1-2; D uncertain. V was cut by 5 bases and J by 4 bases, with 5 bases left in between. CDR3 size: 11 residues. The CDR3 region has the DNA TGTGCCAGCAGTGGACCCTATGGCTACACCTTC. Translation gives CASSGPYGYTF.

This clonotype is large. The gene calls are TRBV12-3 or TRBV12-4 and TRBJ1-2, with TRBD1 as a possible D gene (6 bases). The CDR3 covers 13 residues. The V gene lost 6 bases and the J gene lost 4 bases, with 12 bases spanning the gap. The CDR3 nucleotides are TGTGCCAGCAGCCAGAAACAGGGCTATGGCTACACCTTC. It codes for CASSQKQGYGYTF.

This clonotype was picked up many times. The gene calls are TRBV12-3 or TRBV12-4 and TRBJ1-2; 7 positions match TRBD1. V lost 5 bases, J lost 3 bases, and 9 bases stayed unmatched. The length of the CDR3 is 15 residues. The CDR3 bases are TGTGCCAGCAGTCGTAACAGGGGTCATCACTATGGCTACACCTTC. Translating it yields CASSRNRGHHYGYTF.

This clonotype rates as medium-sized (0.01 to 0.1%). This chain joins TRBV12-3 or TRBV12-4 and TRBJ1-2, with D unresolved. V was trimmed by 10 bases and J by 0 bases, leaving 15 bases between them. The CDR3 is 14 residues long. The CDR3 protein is CATRELGSNYGYTF. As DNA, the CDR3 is TGTGCCACCCGTGAGTTGGGGTCTAACTATGGCTACACCTTC.

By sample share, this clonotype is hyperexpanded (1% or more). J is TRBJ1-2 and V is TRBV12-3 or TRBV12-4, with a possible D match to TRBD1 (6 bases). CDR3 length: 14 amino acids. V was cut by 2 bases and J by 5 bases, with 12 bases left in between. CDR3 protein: CASSLPGAEYGYTF. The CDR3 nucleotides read TGTGCCAGCAGTTTACCAGGGGCGGAGTATGGCTACACCTTC.

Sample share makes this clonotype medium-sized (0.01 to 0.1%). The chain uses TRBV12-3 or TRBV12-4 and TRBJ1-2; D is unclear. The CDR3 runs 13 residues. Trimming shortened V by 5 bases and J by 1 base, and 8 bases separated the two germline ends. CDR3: CASSPTINYGYTF. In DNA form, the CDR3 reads TGTGCCAGCAGTCCCACAATTAACTATGGCTACACCTTC.

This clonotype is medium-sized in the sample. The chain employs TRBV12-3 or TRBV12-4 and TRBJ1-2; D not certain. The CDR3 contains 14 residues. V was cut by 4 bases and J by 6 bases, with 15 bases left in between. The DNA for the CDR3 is TGTGCCAGCAGTTCGGCGCCCCTCTGGGATGGCTACACCTTC. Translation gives CASSSAPLWDGYTF.

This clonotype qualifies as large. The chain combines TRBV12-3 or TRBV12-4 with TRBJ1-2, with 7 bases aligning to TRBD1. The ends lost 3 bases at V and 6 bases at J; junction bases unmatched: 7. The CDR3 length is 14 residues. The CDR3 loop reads CASSLTGNFDGYTF. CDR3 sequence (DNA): TGTGCCAGCAGTTTGACAGGGAATTTCGATGGCTACACCTTC.

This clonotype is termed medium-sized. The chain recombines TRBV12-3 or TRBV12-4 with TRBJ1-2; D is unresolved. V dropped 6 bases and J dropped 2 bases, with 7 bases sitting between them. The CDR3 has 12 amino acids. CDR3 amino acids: CASRSLNYGYTF. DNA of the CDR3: TGTGCCAGCAGAAGTTTGAACTATGGCTACACCTTC.

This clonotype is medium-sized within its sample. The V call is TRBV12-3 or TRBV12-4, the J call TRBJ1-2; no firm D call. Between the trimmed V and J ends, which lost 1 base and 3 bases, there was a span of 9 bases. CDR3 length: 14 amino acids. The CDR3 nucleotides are TGTGCCAGCAGTTTAGGACGGCTACACTATGGCTACACCTTC. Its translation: CASSLGRLHYGYTF.

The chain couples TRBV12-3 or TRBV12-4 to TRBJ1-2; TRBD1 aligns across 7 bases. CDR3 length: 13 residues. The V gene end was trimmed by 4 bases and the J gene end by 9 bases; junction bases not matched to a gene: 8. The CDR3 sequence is CASSSTGSGRYTF. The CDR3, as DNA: TGTGCCAGCAGTTCGACAGGGTCAGGTCGCTACACCTTC.

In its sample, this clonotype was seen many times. The chain's CDR3 is CASSRDRSYGYTF. In DNA form, the CDR3 reads TGTGCCAGCAGTCGGGACAGAAGCTATGGCTACACCTTC. This rearrangement joins TRBV12-3 or TRBV12-4 to TRBJ1-2; 7 bases map to TRBD1. Unmatched junction bases numbered 4, after V lost 5 bases and J lost 4 bases. The CDR3 consists of 13 residues.

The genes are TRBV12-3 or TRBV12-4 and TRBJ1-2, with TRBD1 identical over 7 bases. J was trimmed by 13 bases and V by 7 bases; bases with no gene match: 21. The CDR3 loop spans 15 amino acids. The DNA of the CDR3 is TGTGCCAGCATTAGACGACAGGGCTGGGACTATGGCATCACCTTC. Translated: CASIRRQGWDYGITF.